The 4 T cell receptor beta chains below all came from one sample that was sequenced in a study of PD-1 blockade in classical Hodgkin lymphoma. Every one of the patients relapsed after autologous stem cell transplantation (brentuximab vedotin exposure was variable). The protocol was immunoSEQ multiplex PCR, while the TCRdb copy is restricted to in-frame clones and leaves out a portion. Among fewer than 25,000 clones listed, about 80% were seen once. The sequences come from peripheral blood mononuclear cells (PBMCs), collected before the second cycle of nivolumab. The receptor source for this set is a human donor with classical Hodgkin lymphoma.

The chain combines TRBV7-6 with TRBJ2-3, with 7 bases lining up with TRBD1. The CDR3 totals 15 residues. Per germline, CDR1 SGHVS and CDR2 FNYEAQ. With 5 bases clipped from V and 2 bases from J, the junction kept 7 bases outside the gene matches. CDR3 region: CASSQKGQPTDTQYF. CDR3 sequence (DNA): TGTGCCAGCAGCCAGAAGGGACAGCCCACAGATACGCAGTATTTT.

This chain connects TRBV29-1 to TRBJ2-2, with 9 bases lining up with TRBD1. The CDR3 has 15 residues. Germline V lookup: CDR1 SQVTM, CDR2 ANQGSEA. J was trimmed by 3 bases and V by 5 bases; bases with no gene match: 7. The CDR3 sequence: CSVLRTGVYTGELFF. The CDR3 DNA is TGCAGCGTTCTGCGGACAGGGGTGTACACCGGGGAGCTGTTTTTT.

The J gene is TRBJ1-5, the V gene TRBV6-1, with TRBD1 matching 8 bases. This CDR3 has 14 amino acids. Germline V gives CDR1 MNHNS, CDR2 SASEGT. The junction had 4 bases not matched to a gene; V was cut back by 6 bases and J by 3 bases. Here the CDR3 DNA reads TGTGCCAGCAGACAGGGACAGGCCAATCAGCCCCAGCATTTT. This codes for CASRQGQANQPQHF.

The chain joins TRBV5-4 to TRBJ2-2, with 7 bases that match TRBD2. CDR3 length: 15 residues. Germline V gives CDR1 SGHNT, CDR2 YYREEE (reference sequence). The ends lost 4 bases at V and 3 bases at J; junction bases unmatched: 6. The chain's CDR3 is CASSPGRRHTGELFF. CDR3 coding DNA: TGTGCCAGCAGCCCCGGGAGGAGGCACACCGGGGAGCTGTTTTTT.